Following are 15 T cell receptor beta chains from one sample sequenced in a study of CD4 T cells in relation to SARS-CoV-2 and coronaviruses (dated by TCRdb to 2020 to 2023). CD4+ T cells from unexposed donors were collected before the COVID-19 pandemic (2011-2018). Library generation was performed with the immunoSEQ multiplex PCR assay. This is the immuneACCESS table as TCRdb keeps it, with only in-frame sequences that have V and J called. A part of the clones is gone; compared with another copy, unresolved V genes explain less than half, and the rest is unexplained. The sample table records approximately 70,000 clones; approximately 95% of these occur just once. The ten largest account for around 0.23% of the sample. Sequencing input: naive CD4+ T cells from PBMCs. Taken with the paper, the label for cell subset or site translates to: naive CD4+ T cells isolated by negative enrichment. The receptor set was obtained from a human donor in good health.

This chain uses TRBV4-1 with TRBJ1-5, with 8 bases matching TRBD1. With 6 bases clipped from V and 0 bases from J, the junction kept 4 bases outside the gene matches. Germline lookup yields CDR1 MGHRA and CDR2 YSYEKL. This CDR3 is built from 15 residues. CDR3 amino acids: CASSYRGYSNQPQHF. The CDR3 nucleotides read TGCGCCAGCAGTTACAGGGGGTATAGCAATCAGCCCCAGCATTTT.

V gene TRBV7-8 combines with J gene TRBJ2-7; 7 bases agree with TRBD2. The germline gives CDR1 SGHVS, CDR2 FQNEAQ. Losses at the gene ends were 3 bases for V and 2 bases for J; bases not matched to a gene: 4. This CDR3 comprises 14 residues. The CDR3: CASSLWEGTYEQYF. In DNA, the CDR3 is TGTGCCAGCAGCTTGTGGGAGGGCACCTACGAGCAGTACTTC.

V and J are TRBV28 and TRBJ2-1; D possibly corresponds to TRBD1 (6 bases). This CDR3 is built from 17 residues. With 2 bases removed from V and 1 base from J, the gap between germline ends came to 15 bases. Germline values: CDR1 MDHEN, CDR2 SYDVKM. CDR3 sequence: CASSLQQGRGSYNEQFF. In DNA, the CDR3 is TGTGCCAGCAGTTTACAACAGGGAAGGGGGTCCTACAATGAGCAGTTCTTC.

The chain combines TRBV30 with TRBJ1-4, with unresolved D. The CDR3 runs 13 residues. Trimming removed 7 bases at V and 1 base at J, with 10 bases between. CDR1 and CDR2 (germline): GTSNPN, SVGIG (reference sequence). Here the CDR3 reads CALAVVTNEKLFF. The CDR3 DNA is TGTGCCTTGGCTGTAGTAACTAATGAAAAACTGTTTTTT. The variable domain in full, with the rest retrieved from reference TRBV30 and TRBJ1-4, is SQTIHQWPATLVQPVGSPLSLECTVEGTSNPNLYWYRQAAGRGLQLLFYSVGIGQISSEVPQNLSASRPQDRQFILSSKKLLLSDSGFYLCALAVVTNEKLFFGSGTQLSVL.

This rearrangement joins TRBV5-1 to TRBJ2-5; D remains ambiguous. Germline CDR1 is SGHRS and CDR2 is YFSETQ. This CDR3 comprises 15 residues. V was cut by 0 bases and J by 7 bases, with 16 bases left in between. The CDR3 DNA is TGCGCCAGCAGCTTGGCTCTGATTAGTAAGGGGACCCAGTACTTC. This encodes CASSLALISKGTQYF.

The chain employs TRBV3-1 (or the pseudogene TRBV3-2) and TRBJ1-5; D unresolved. V shed 3 bases and J shed 0 bases, with 3 bases lying between them. This CDR3 contains 13 residues. Germline CDR1 LGHDT, CDR2 YNNKEL (reference sequence). CDR3 protein: CASSQTSNQPQHF. CDR3 coding DNA: TGTGCCAGCAGCCAGACTAGCAATCAGCCCCAGCATTTT.

The DNA of the CDR3 is TGTGCCAGCAGTTACGAGGGACGCGGGGAGCAGTACTTC. This encodes CASSYEGRGEQYF. V usage is TRBV6-2 or TRBV6-3 and J usage is TRBJ2-7; D is possibly TRBD1 or TRBD2 (5 bases each). Per germline, CDR1 MNHEY and CDR2 SVGEGT. Trimming took 2 bases from V and 7 from J, leaving 12 bases between them. This CDR3 has 13 amino acids.

This clone was picked up one time. The CDR3 loop is CASSQGQGYGYTF. CDR3 sequence (DNA): TGCGCCAGCAGCCAGGGACAGGGGTATGGCTACACCTTC. This chain uses TRBV5-1 with TRBJ1-2; 10 nucleotides match TRBD1. CDR1 is SGHRS and CDR2 is YFSETQ in the germline V gene. J was trimmed by 5 bases and V by 4 bases; bases with no gene match: 2. The CDR3 is 13 amino acids.

The chain is built from TRBV2 and TRBJ1-2; 9 bases align to TRBD1. The CDR3 has 13 amino acids. With V trimmed by 8 bases and J by 4 bases, 5 bases remained unmatched. Germline values: CDR1 SNHLY, CDR2 FYNNEI. CDR3 sequence: CASSGQGIYGYTF. DNA of the CDR3: TGTGCCAGCTCGGGACAGGGAATCTATGGCTACACCTTC. Looking up the rest from reference TRBV2 and TRBJ1-2 gives the full variable domain: EPEVTQTPSHQVTQMGQEVILRCVPISNHLYFYWYRQILGQKVEFLVSFYNNEISEKSEIFDDQFSVERPDGSNFTLKIRSTKLEDSAMYFCASSGQGIYGYTFGSGTRLTVV.

The chain links TRBV18 to TRBJ2-3; TRBD2 is a possible D gene (6 bases). Germline V gene lookup returns CDR1 KGHSH and CDR2 LQKENI. Between the trimmed V and J ends, which lost 1 base and 4 bases, there was a span of 12 bases. The CDR3 totals 15 residues. The CDR3: CASSPQAGRSDTQYF. CDR3 DNA sequence: TGTGCCAGCTCACCACAAGCGGGCAGATCAGATACGCAGTATTTT.

The chain links TRBV4-3 to TRBJ1-6; D uncertain. Germline CDR1 and CDR2: LGHNA and YSLEER. V gave up 4 bases and J gave up 7 bases, with 17 bases separating them. The CDR3 contains 16 residues. Written as DNA, the CDR3 is TGCGCCAGCAGCCTAAGCGGCGGGCACGTCAATTCACCCCTCCACTTT. Encoded protein: CASSLSGGHVNSPLHF.

CDR3 nucleotides: TGTGCCAGCAGCCTAAGCACAGGGGGATTTGCCTACGAGCAGTACTTC. Translation: CASSLSTGGFAYEQYF. The rearrangement links TRBV11-3 to TRBJ2-7; 8 bases match TRBD1. Germline V lookup: CDR1 SGHNT, CDR2 YENEEA. V dropped 5 bases and J dropped 2; count of bases not matched to a gene: 11. This CDR3 spans 16 amino acids.

This chain uses TRBV6-2 or TRBV6-3 with TRBJ2-7, with D unclear. V lost 2 bases and J lost 5, with 13 bases in between. This CDR3 is 14 amino acids long. In germline, CDR1 is MNHEY, CDR2 SVGEGT. This chain's CDR3 is CASSYVGGVDEQYF. The CDR3 DNA reads as TGTGCCAGCAGTTACGTCGGCGGTGTGGACGAGCAGTACTTC.

V and J are TRBV7-2 and TRBJ2-6, with TRBD1 as a possible D gene (5 bases). Trimming removed 0 bases at V and 1 base at J, with 22 bases between. Germline lookup yields CDR1 SGHTA and CDR2 FQGNSA. The CDR3 runs to 21 residues. Here the CDR3 DNA reads TGTGCCAGCAGCTTAGCGCCTACAGGAGCCCCGAGCGTATCTGGGGCCAACGTCCTGACTTTC. This gives the protein CASSLAPTGAPSVSGANVLTF.

The chain couples TRBV18 to TRBJ1-5; D not resolved. V lost 4 bases and J 0 bases, leaving 4 bases between the germline ends. The germline V gene has CDR1 KGHSH and CDR2 LQKENI. The CDR3 totals 13 residues. The CDR3 DNA reads as TGTGCCAGCTCACGAGATAGCAATCAGCCCCAGCATTTT. Its protein product is CASSRDSNQPQHF.